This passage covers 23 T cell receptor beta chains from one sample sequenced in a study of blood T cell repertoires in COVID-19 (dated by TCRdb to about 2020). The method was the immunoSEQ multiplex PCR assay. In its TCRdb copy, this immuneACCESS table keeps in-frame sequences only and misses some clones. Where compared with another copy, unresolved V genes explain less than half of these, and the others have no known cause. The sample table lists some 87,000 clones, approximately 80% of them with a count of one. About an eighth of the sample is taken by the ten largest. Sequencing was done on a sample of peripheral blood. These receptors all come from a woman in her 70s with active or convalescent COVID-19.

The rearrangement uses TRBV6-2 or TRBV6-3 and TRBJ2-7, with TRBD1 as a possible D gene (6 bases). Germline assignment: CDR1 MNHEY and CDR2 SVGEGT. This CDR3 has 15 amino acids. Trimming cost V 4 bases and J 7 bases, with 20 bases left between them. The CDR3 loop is CASSFAGAPVEEQYF. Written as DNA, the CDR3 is TGTGCCAGCAGTTTTGCAGGGGCCCCCGTTGAAGAGCAGTACTTC.

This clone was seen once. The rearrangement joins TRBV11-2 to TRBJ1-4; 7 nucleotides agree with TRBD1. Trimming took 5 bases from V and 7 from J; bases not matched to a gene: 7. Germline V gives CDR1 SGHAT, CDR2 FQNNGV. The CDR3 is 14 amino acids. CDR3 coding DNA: TGTGCCAGCAGCGTCAGGGGGAAGGTTGAAAAACTGTTTTTT. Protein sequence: CASSVRGKVEKLFF.

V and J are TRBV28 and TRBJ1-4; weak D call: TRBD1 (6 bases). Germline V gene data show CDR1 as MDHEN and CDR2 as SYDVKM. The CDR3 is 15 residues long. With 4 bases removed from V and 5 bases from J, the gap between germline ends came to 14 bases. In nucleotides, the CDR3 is TGTGCCAGCAGTTCCCCTTCCCAGGGGAATGAAAAACTGTTTTTT. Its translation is CASSSPSQGNEKLFF.

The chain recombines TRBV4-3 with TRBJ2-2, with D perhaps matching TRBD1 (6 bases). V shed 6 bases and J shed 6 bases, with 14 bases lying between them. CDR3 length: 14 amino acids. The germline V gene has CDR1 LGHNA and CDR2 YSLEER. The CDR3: CASRANRVAGELFF. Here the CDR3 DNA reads TGCGCCAGCAGGGCGAACAGGGTTGCCGGGGAGCTGTTTTTT.

CDR3 nucleotides: TGCGCCAGCAGTGAAACTAGCGGCTCCTACGAGCAGTACTTC. Translated, it gives CASSETSGSYEQYF. The J gene is TRBJ2-7, the V gene TRBV10-1; 8 bases fit TRBD2. In germline, CDR1 is WNHNN, CDR2 SYGVQD (reference sequence). Trimming at V came to 3 bases and at J to 0 bases, leaving 1 base not matched to a gene. CDR3 length: 14 amino acids.

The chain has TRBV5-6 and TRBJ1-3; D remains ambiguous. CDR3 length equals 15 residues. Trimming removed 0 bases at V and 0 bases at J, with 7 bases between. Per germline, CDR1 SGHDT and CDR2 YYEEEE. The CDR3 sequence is CASSLAVSSGNTIYF. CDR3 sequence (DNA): TGTGCCAGCAGCTTGGCCGTCTCCTCTGGAAACACCATATATTTT.

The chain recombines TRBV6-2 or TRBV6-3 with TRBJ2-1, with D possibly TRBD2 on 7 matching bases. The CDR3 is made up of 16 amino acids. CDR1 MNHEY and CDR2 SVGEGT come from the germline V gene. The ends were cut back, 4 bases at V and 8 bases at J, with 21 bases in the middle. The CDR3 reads CASSFPQAGAGDEQFF. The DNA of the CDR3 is TGTGCCAGCAGTTTCCCCCAGGCGGGGGCCGGGGATGAGCAGTTCTTC.

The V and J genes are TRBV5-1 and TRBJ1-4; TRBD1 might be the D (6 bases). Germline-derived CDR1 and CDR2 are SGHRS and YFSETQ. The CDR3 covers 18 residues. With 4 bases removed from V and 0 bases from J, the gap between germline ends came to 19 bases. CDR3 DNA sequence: TGCGCCAGCAGCCCGGCCGGACAGTTTAGTGCAACTAATGAAAAACTGTTTTTT. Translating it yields CASSPAGQFSATNEKLFF.

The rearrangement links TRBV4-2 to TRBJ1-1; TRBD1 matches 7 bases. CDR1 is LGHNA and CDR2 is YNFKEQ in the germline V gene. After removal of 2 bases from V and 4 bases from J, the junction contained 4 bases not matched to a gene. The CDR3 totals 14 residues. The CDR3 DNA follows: TGTGCCAGCAGCCAAATTACAGGGGCCACTGAAGCTTTCTTT. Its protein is CASSQITGATEAFF.

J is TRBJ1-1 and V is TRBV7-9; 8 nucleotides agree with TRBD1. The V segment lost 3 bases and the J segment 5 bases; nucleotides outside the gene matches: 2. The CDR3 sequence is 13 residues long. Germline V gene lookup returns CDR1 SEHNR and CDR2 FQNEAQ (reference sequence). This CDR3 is CASSFQGATEAFF. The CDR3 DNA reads TGTGCCAGCAGCTTCCAGGGGGCAACTGAAGCTTTCTTT.

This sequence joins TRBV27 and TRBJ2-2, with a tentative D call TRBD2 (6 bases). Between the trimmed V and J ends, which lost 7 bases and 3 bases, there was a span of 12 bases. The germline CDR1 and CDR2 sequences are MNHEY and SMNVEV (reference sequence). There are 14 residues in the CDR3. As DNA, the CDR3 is TGTGCCAGCAAGAGGGAGGCGGACACCGGGGAGCTGTTTTTT. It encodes CASKREADTGELFF.

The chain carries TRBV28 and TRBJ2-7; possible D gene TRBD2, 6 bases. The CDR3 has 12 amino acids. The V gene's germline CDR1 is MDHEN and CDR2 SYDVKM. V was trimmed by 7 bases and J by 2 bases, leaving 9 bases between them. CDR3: CASNPGAYEQYF. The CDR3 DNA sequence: TGTGCCAGCAACCCGGGGGCCTACGAGCAGTACTTC. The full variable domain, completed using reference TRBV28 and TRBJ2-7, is DVKVTQSSRYLVKRTGEKVFLECVQDMDHENMFWYRQDPGLGLRLIYFSYDVKMKEKGDIPEGYSVSREKKERFSLILESASTNQTSMYLCASNPGAYEQYFGPGTRLTVT.

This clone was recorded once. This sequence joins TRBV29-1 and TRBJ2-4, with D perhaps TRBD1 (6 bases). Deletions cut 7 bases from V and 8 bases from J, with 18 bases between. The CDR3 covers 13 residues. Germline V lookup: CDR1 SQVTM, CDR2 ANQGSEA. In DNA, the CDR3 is TGCAGCGCTCTGACCGGGACACTTGACATTCAGTACTTC. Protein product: CSALTGTLDIQYF.

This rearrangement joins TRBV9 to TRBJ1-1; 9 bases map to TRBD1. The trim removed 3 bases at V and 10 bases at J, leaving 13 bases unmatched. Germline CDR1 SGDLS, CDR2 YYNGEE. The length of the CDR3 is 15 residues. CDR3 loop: CASSADGTGPLGAFF. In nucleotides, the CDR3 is TGTGCCAGCAGCGCGGACGGGACAGGGCCCCTGGGAGCTTTCTTT.

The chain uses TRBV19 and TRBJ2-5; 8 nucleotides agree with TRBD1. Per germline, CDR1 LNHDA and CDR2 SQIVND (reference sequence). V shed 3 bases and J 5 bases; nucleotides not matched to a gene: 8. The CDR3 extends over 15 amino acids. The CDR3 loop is CASSIGTGLGETQYF. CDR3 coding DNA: TGTGCCAGTAGTATTGGGACAGGATTAGGGGAGACCCAGTACTTC.

The CDR3 is CASRLTGLDTEAFF. For the CDR3, the DNA is TGCGCCAGCAGACTCACAGGGTTGGACACTGAAGCTTTCTTT. The chain joins TRBV5-1 to TRBJ1-1; weak D call: TRBD1 (6 bases). The ends were cut back, 5 bases at V and 3 bases at J, with 14 bases in the middle. The germline gives CDR1 SGHRS, CDR2 YFSETQ. The CDR3 has 14 amino acids. The variable domain in full, completed from reference TRBV5-1 and TRBJ1-1, reads KAGVTQTPRYLIKTRGQQVTLSCSPISGHRSVSWYQQTPGQGLQFLFEYFSETQRNKGNFPGRFSGRQFSNSRSEMNVSTLELGDSALYLCASRLTGLDTEAFFGQGTRLTVV.

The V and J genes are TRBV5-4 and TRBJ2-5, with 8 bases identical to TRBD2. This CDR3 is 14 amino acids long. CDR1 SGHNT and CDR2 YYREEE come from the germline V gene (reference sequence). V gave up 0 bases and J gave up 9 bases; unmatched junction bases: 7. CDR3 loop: CASSLAGTRGPQYF. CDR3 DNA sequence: TGTGCCAGCAGCTTGGCCGGGACTAGAGGACCCCAGTACTTC.

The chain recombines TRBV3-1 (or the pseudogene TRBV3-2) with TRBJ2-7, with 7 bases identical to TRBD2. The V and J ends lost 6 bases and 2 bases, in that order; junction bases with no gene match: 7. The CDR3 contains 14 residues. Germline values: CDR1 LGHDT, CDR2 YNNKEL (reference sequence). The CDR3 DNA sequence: TGTGCCAGCAGTCCCGGGACTACCGCCTACGAGCAGTACTTC. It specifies CASSPGTTAYEQYF.

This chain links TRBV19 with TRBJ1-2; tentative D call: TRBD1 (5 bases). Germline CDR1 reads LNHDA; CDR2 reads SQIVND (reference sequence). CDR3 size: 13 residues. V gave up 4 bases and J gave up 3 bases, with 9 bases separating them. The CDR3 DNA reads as TGTGCCAGTAGTAGGGACTGGGACTATGGCTACACCTTC. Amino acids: CASSRDWDYGYTF.

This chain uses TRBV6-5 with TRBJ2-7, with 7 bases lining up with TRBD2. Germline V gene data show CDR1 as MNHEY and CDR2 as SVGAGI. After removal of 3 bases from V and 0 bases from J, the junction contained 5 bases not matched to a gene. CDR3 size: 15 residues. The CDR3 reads CASSYAGGSSYEQYF. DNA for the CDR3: TGTGCCAGCAGTTATGCCGGGGGGAGCTCCTACGAGCAGTACTTC.

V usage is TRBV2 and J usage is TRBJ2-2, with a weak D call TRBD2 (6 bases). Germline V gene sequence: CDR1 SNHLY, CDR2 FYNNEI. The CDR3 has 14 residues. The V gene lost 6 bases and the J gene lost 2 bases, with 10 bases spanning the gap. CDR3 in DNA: TGTGCCAGCAGGGGGACTCTTAACACCGGGGAGCTGTTTTTT. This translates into CASRGTLNTGELFF.

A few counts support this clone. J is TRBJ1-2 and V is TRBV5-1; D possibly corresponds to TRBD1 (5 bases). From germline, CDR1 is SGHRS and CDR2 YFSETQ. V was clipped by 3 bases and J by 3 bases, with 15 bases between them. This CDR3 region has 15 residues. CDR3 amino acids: CASSYDGGKDYGYTF. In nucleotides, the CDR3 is TGCGCCAGCAGCTACGACGGGGGGAAGGACTATGGCTACACCTTC.

This chain's CDR3 is CATSLDRYQPQHF. The CDR3 region has the DNA TGTGCCACTTCCCTCGACAGGTATCAGCCCCAGCATTTT. The chain joins TRBV6-5 to TRBJ1-5, with D possibly being TRBD1 (6 bases). Trimming took off 10 bases at V and 5 bases at J, with 15 bases between the two ends. CDR3 length: 13 residues. The germline gives CDR1 MNHEY, CDR2 SVGAGI.